This T cell receptor beta chain was sequenced during a study of T-cell reconstitution after alpha-beta-depleted transplantation in children. CDR3 size: 15 residues. Trimming took 0 bases from V and 8 from J; bases not matched to a gene: 10. Germline CDR1 is DFQATT and CDR2 is SNEGSKA (reference sequence). Preparation of the TCRbeta library involved a method that used unique molecular identifiers. TCRdb independently ran MiXCR on the PCR reads; one entry per CDR3 protein. This sample has approximately 210,000 distinct CDR3 sequences, with approximately 15% found just once. This clonotype was counted at least ten times.

The starting material was PBMCs from the stem cell graft donor, obtained from the stem cell graft. This sequence joins TRBV20-1 and TRBJ2-1; 7 nucleotides agree with TRBD1. The receptor was isolated from a human donor who donated a stem cell graft to a child with acute lymphoblastic leukemia. CDR3 in DNA: TGCAGTGCTAGAGAGGTGGCTAGAGGACAGGATGAGCAGTTCTTC. This codes for CSAREVARGQDEQFF.